The rows below give T cell receptor beta chains drawn from one sample of a study of STAT5B mutations in CD4+ large granular lymphocyte leukemia. The assay was immunoSEQ multiplex PCR, and TCRdb's table has in-frame clones only and misses some. The sample holds about 36,000 clones; more than 70% are singletons and the top ten take 0.55%. The sequencing input was CD4+ T cells from blood buffy coats. The receptors were gathered from a human donor in good health. Both conserved end residues are part of each CDR3. Each record gives: J gene, V gene, clone size, CDR3 protein. For some rows the clone size is stated as once, few or many, or as a class when expanded; others skip it.

j_call: TRBJ2-5
v_call: TRBV6-1
clone_size: .
cdr3_aa: CASSLQGSETQYF

j_call: TRBJ2-1
v_call: TRBV6-5
clone_size: .
cdr3_aa: CASSYLIWSEQFF

j_call: TRBJ2-1
v_call: TRBV7-3
clone_size: .
cdr3_aa: CASSPGTSGISYNEQFF

j_call: TRBJ2-1
v_call: TRBV7-6
clone_size: .
cdr3_aa: CASSETGNVNEQFF

j_call: TRBJ1-5
v_call: TRBV7-9
clone_size: .
cdr3_aa: CASSWYSNQPQHF

j_call: TRBJ2-2
v_call: TRBV6-6
clone_size: .
cdr3_aa: CASSYTTMTGELFF

j_call: TRBJ2-4
v_call: TRBV21-1
clone_size: once
cdr3_aa: CASSKRKAKNIQYF

j_call: TRBJ1-4
v_call: TRBV19
clone_size: few
cdr3_aa: CASRTVLQRNEKLFF

j_call: TRBJ1-2
v_call: TRBV19
clone_size: .
cdr3_aa: CASSIASTNYGYTF

j_call: TRBJ2-2
v_call: TRBV28
clone_size: few
cdr3_aa: CASGTGGGGSTGELFF

j_call: TRBJ2-1
v_call: TRBV29-1
clone_size: .
cdr3_aa: CSVAGGVQQNNEQFF

j_call: TRBJ2-1
v_call: TRBV7-6
clone_size: .
cdr3_aa: CASSLVSGQGPNEQFF

j_call: TRBJ2-1
v_call: TRBV9
clone_size: .
cdr3_aa: CASSPGTSGMSSYNEQFF

j_call: TRBJ2-2
v_call: TRBV18
clone_size: .
cdr3_aa: CASSRDRASNTGELFF

j_call: TRBJ2-2
v_call: TRBV6-5
clone_size: once
cdr3_aa: CAGGASNTGELFF

j_call: TRBJ2-1
v_call: TRBV5-4
clone_size: .
cdr3_aa: CASRGHLGGNEQFF

j_call: TRBJ2-5
v_call: TRBV18
clone_size: once
cdr3_aa: CASRVDSQETQYF

j_call: TRBJ1-2
v_call: TRBV7-6
clone_size: .
cdr3_aa: CASSQDSYGYTF

j_call: TRBJ1-1
v_call: TRBV2
clone_size: few
cdr3_aa: CASSEQGPNTEAFF

j_call: TRBJ1-4
v_call: TRBV27
clone_size: few
cdr3_aa: CASTSTGLGEKLFF

j_call: TRBJ2-1
v_call: TRBV11-2
clone_size: .
cdr3_aa: CASSLGLYNEQFF

j_call: TRBJ1-2
v_call: TRBV20-1
clone_size: .
cdr3_aa: CSAWDRGYTF

j_call: TRBJ2-1
v_call: TRBV18
clone_size: .
cdr3_aa: CASSQDPSGSRGYNEQFF

j_call: TRBJ1-1
v_call: TRBV4-1
clone_size: .
cdr3_aa: CASSQGQGVFYTEAFF

j_call: TRBJ2-5
v_call: TRBV7-6
clone_size: once
cdr3_aa: CASSLAAGLQETQYF

j_call: TRBJ2-7
v_call: TRBV4-3
clone_size: few
cdr3_aa: CASSSSMYRDRDAYEQYF

j_call: TRBJ2-1
v_call: TRBV7-9
clone_size: .
cdr3_aa: CASSLASGRPASQHNEQFF

j_call: TRBJ1-2
v_call: TRBV27
clone_size: .
cdr3_aa: CASSPGQGGYGYTF

j_call: TRBJ1-1
v_call: TRBV6-5
clone_size: .
cdr3_aa: CASSLGTTEAFF

j_call: TRBJ1-3
v_call: TRBV10-3
clone_size: .
cdr3_aa: CAIKEGQGVSGNTIYF

j_call: TRBJ1-3
v_call: TRBV6-6
clone_size: .
cdr3_aa: CASSSTGKDGNTIYF

j_call: TRBJ2-3
v_call: TRBV5-1
clone_size: .
cdr3_aa: CASSLPGTSTDTQYF

j_call: TRBJ2-7
v_call: TRBV6-1
clone_size: .
cdr3_aa: CASSPPREGYEQYF

j_call: TRBJ2-2
v_call: TRBV2
clone_size: .
cdr3_aa: CASSGQGNTGELFF

j_call: TRBJ2-3
v_call: TRBV4-1
clone_size: .
cdr3_aa: CASSQEAPSGGASDTQYF

j_call: TRBJ2-7
v_call: TRBV20-1
clone_size: .
cdr3_aa: CSAGPPYEQYF

j_call: TRBJ2-7
v_call: TRBV28
clone_size: .
cdr3_aa: CASSLLGPYEQYF

j_call: TRBJ2-1
v_call: TRBV7-9
clone_size: .
cdr3_aa: CASSLSRTSGRLEQFF

j_call: TRBJ1-1
v_call: TRBV6-6
clone_size: few
cdr3_aa: CASSYSKQLMNTEAFF

j_call: TRBJ2-1
v_call: TRBV18
clone_size: .
cdr3_aa: CASSPPGTRNNEQFF

j_call: TRBJ2-7
v_call: TRBV7-9
clone_size: .
cdr3_aa: CASSPATGGSYEQYF

j_call: TRBJ1-2
v_call: TRBV7-2
clone_size: .
cdr3_aa: CASSPQVDYGYTF

j_call: TRBJ1-2
v_call: TRBV5-4
clone_size: .
cdr3_aa: CASSYPGQLGYGYTF

j_call: TRBJ2-7
v_call: TRBV5-1
clone_size: once
cdr3_aa: CASSLQGANEQYF

j_call: TRBJ2-3
v_call: TRBV28
clone_size: .
cdr3_aa: CASSPRVLADTQYF

j_call: TRBJ1-1
v_call: TRBV19
clone_size: .
cdr3_aa: CASTEGAHWDTEAFF